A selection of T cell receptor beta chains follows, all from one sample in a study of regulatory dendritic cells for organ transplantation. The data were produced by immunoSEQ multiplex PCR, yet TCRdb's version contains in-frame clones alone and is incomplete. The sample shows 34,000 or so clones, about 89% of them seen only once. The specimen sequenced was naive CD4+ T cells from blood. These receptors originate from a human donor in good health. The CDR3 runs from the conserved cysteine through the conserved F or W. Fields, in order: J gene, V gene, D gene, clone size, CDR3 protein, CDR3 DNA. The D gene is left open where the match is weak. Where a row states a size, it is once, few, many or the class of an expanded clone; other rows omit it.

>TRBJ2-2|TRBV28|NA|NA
CASSRTQLTTTGELFF
TGTGCCAGCAGTCGAACCCAACTGACTACTACCGGGGAGCTGTTTTTT
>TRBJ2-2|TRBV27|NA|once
CASSLGRDTGELFF
TGTGCCAGCAGTTTAGGACGGGACACCGGGGAGCTGTTTTTT
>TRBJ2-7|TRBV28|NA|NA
CASSSPGEGYEQYF
TGTGCCAGCAGTTCCCCAGGGGAGGGCTACGAGCAGTACTTC
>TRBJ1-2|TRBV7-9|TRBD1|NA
CASSLDRGSSGYTF
TGTGCCAGCAGCTTGGACAGGGGATCCAGTGGCTACACCTTC
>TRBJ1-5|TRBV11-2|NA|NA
CASSLTTGHQPQHF
TGTGCCAGCAGCTTAACAACAGGACATCAGCCCCAGCATTTT
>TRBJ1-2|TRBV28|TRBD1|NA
CASGFLFGGTGEGDGYTF
TGTGCCAGCGGTTTCCTATTTGGTGGGACAGGGGAAGGCGATGGCTACACCTTC
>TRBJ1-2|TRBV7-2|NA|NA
CASSLSGPYGYTF
TGTGCCAGCAGCTTAAGCGGGCCTTATGGCTACACCTTC
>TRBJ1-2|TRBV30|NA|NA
CAWSVLGYGYTF
TGTGCCTGGAGTGTACTAGGGTATGGCTACACCTTC
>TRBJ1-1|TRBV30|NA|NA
CAWSVRGNLANTEAFF
TGTGCCTGGAGTGTAAGGGGGAACTTGGCGAACACTGAAGCTTTCTTT
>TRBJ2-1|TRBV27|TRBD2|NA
CASSLLPGTSRYNEQFF
TGTGCCAGCAGTTTACTCCCCGGGACTAGCCGATACAATGAGCAATTCTTC
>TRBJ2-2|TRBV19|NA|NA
CASSMGYVGELFF
TGTGCCAGTAGTATGGGCTATGTCGGGGAGCTGTTTTTT
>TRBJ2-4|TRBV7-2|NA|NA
CASSADPKNIQYF
TGTGCCAGCAGCGCGGATCCTAAAAACATTCAGTACTTC
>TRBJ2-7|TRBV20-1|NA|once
CSAIRASEQYF
TGCAGTGCTATAAGGGCCTCCGAGCAGTACTTC
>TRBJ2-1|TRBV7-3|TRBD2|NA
CASSLRLAGGSSNEQFF
TGTGCCAGCAGCTTGCGACTAGCGGGGGGGTCTAGCAATGAGCAGTTCTTC
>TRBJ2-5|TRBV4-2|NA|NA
CASSQVNSGGETQYF
TGTGCCAGCAGCCAAGTTAATAGCGGTGGAGAGACCCAGTACTTC
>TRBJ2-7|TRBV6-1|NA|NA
CASISFHNSYEQYF
TGTGCCAGCATTAGTTTCCACAACTCCTACGAGCAGTACTTC
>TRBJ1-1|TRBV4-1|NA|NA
CASSQTRSQGNPKAEAFF
TGCGCCAGCAGCCAAACGAGATCACAGGGAAATCCTAAGGCTGAAGCTTTCTTT
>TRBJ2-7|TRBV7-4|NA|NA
CARSLVRDPYEQYF
TGTGCCAGAAGCTTAGTTCGGGACCCCTACGAGCAGTACTTC
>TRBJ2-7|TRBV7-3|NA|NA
CASSLSAFGEQYF
TGTGCCAGCAGCTTAAGCGCTTTTGGGGAGCAGTACTTC
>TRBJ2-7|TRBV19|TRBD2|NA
CASSGISAGEDEQYF
TGTGCCAGTAGTGGGATTTCAGCGGGAGAGGACGAGCAGTACTTC
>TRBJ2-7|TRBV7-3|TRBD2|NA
CASSPGGTRGFYEQYF
TGTGCCAGCAGCCCTGGGGGGACTAGGGGATTCTACGAGCAGTACTTC
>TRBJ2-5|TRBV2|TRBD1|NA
CASSWNRGVQETQYF
TGTGCCAGCAGTTGGAACAGGGGCGTACAAGAGACCCAGTACTTC
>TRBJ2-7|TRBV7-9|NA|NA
CASIKTEGLYEQYF
TGTGCCAGCATCAAGACGGAGGGGTTGTACGAGCAGTACTTC
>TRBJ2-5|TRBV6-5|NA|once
CASSYSTAGQETQYF
TGTGCCAGCAGTTACTCGACAGCGGGCCAAGAGACCCAGTACTTC
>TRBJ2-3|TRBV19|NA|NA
CASSFPGQDTQYF
TGTGCCAGTAGTTTCCCGGGGCAAGATACGCAGTATTTT
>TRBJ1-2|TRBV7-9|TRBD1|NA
CASSLTGGLYGYTF
TGTGCCAGCAGCTTAACAGGGGGCTTGTATGGCTACACCTTC
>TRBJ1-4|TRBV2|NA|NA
CASSENWHRESF
TGTGCCAGCAGTGAGAACTGGCACAGGGAATCCTTT
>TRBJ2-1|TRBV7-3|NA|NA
CASSLNGGSYNEQFF
TGTGCCAGCAGCTTAAACGGGGGCTCCTACAATGAGCAGTTCTTC
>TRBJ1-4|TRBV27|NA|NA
CASSFTGRKKLFF
TGCGCCAGCAGTTTTACAGGGAGGAAAAAACTGTTTTTT
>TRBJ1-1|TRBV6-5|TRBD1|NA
CASSNRGATEAFF
TGTGCCAGCAGTAACAGGGGCGCCACTGAAGCTTTCTTT